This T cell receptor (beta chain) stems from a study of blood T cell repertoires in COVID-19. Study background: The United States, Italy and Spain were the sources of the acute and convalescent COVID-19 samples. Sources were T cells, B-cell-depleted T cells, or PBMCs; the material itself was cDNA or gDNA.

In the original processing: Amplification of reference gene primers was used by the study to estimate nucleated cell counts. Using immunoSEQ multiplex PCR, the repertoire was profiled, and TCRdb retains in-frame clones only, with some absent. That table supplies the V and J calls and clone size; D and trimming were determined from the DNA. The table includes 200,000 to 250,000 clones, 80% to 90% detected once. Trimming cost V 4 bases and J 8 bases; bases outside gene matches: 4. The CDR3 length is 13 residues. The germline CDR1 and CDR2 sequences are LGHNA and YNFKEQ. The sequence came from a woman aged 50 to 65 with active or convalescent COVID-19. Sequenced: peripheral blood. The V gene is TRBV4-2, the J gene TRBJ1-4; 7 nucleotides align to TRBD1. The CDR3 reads CASSRPGGEKLFF. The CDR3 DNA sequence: TGTGCCAGCAGCCGACCAGGGGGAGAAAAACTGTTTTTT.